The clone carrying this TCR beta chain was found many times. Its antigen remains unknown. The data belong to a study of T-cell reconstitution after alpha-beta-depleted transplantation in children. CDR1 is MGHDK and CDR2 is SYGVNS in the germline V gene. Deletions cut 5 bases from V and 1 base from J, with 23 bases between. The CDR3 length is 18 residues. Study-level points and caveats: Fresh T-cell production supplied most of the T-cell counts and diversity seen one year after transplant. Surviving recipient T cells and thymic progenitors underlay high day-60 TCRbeta diversity in some patients.

As it was prepared, the TCRbeta library received unique molecular identifiers. MiXCR was run by TCRdb on the PCR reads, yielding one entry per CDR3 protein. The sample consists of roughly 250,000 distinct CDR3 sequences, 7.5% to 9.5% of them appearing once. The V and J genes are TRBV25-1 and TRBJ2-5; the D gene could be TRBD1 or TRBD2 (6 bases each). The source is a male patient under 18 who had a stem cell transplant for acute lymphoblastic leukemia, so the T cells may come from the graft donor. Sequences were derived from PBMCs, mostly from graft donor cells, sampled 180 days after TCRalphabeta/CD19-depleted stem cell transplant. The CDR3 loop is CASSFSAVGGEGQETQYF. DNA for the CDR3: TGTGCCAGCAGTTTCTCGGCGGTGGGGGGCGAGGGCCAAGAGACCCAGTACTTC.